The 6 T cell receptor beta chains in this list originate from one sample, sequenced in a study of cytomegalovirus exposure and HLA in healthy donors. Primers for the PCR totalled 60 Vbeta and 13 Jbeta. The repertoire was sequenced with immunoSEQ multiplex PCR; TCRdb's copy has only in-frame clones and lacks some. The table records a few hundred thousand clones, roughly 80% of them present only once. Sequencing used PBMCs. These receptors were obtained from a girl aged 2 to 10 in good health and CMV-seronegative.

The gene calls are TRBV5-5 and TRBJ2-1; 11 nucleotides match TRBD2. Germline values: CDR1 SGHKS, CDR2 YYEKEE (reference sequence). The CDR3 is 15 residues long. The trim removed 1 base at V and 4 bases at J, leaving 1 base unmatched. CDR3 nucleotides: TGTGCCAGCAGCTTGACTAGCGGGGGATACAATGAGCAGTTCTTC. This gives the protein CASSLTSGGYNEQFF.

The V and J genes are TRBV28 and TRBJ2-7, with TRBD2 matching over 14 bases. CDR1 and CDR2 (germline): MDHEN, SYDVKM. CDR3 length: 16 amino acids. Losses at the gene ends were 5 bases for V and 2 bases for J; bases not matched to a gene: 5. CDR3 DNA: TGTGCCAGCAGTCCCCGGGGACTAGCGGGAGCCTACGAGCAGTACTTC. It translates to CASSPRGLAGAYEQYF.

The chain is built from TRBV10-3 and TRBJ1-1, with TRBD1 as a possible D gene (6 bases). The V end was cut by 4 bases, the J end by 4 bases, with 25 bases between. The germline CDR1 and CDR2 sequences are ENHRY and SYGVKD. CDR3 size: 18 residues. The CDR3 nucleotides are TGTGCCATCAGTGTCGCATTTTTTCATAGACAGGAAGGCACTGAAGCTTTCTTT. It is translated as CAISVAFFHRQEGTEAFF.

CDR3 coding DNA: TGTGCCAGTAGTATATTCGCGGGGGACTCCTACAATGAGCAGTTCTTC. As protein: CASSIFAGDSYNEQFF. This chain links TRBV19 with TRBJ2-1, with 7 bases identical to TRBD2. J gave up 0 bases and V 2 bases, and 4 bases lay outside the gene matches. The germline V gene has CDR1 LNHDA and CDR2 SQIVND (reference sequence). CDR3 length: 16 residues.

The chain uses TRBV6-5 and TRBJ2-7; 10 nucleotides agree with TRBD1. Trimming removed 8 bases from V and 2 bases from J; junction bases left unmatched: 0. The CDR3 consists of 12 residues. CDR1 is MNHEY, CDR2 SVGAGI, per germline. The CDR3 nucleotides read TGTGCCAGCGGGACAGGGGCCTACGAGCAGTACTTC. Translated: CASGTGAYEQYF.

The genes are TRBV4-1 and TRBJ2-7, with D perhaps matching TRBD1 (5 bases). Germline assignment: CDR1 MGHRA and CDR2 YSYEKL. Between the trimmed V and J ends, which lost 0 bases and 6 bases, there was a span of 18 bases. The CDR3 covers 16 residues. This CDR3 is CASSQDRGLRASEQYF. CDR3 sequence (DNA): TGCGCCAGCAGCCAAGATAGGGGCCTACGGGCCTCCGAGCAGTACTTC.